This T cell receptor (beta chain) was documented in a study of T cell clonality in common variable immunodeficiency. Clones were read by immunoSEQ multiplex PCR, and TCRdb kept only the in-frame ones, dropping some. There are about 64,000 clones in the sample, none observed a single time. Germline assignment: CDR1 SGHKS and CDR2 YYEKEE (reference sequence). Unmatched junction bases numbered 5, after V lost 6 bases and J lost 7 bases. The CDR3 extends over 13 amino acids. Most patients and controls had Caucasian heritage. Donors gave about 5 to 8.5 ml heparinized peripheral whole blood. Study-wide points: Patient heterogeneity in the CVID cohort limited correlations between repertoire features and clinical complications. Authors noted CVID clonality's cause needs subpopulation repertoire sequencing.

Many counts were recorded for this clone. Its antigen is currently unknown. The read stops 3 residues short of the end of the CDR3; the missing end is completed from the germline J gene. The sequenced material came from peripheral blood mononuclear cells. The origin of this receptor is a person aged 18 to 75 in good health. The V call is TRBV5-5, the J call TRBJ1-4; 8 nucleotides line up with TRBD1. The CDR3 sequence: CASTPGGGEKLFF. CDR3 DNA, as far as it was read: TGTGCCAGCACCCCAGGGGGCGGTGAAAAA.